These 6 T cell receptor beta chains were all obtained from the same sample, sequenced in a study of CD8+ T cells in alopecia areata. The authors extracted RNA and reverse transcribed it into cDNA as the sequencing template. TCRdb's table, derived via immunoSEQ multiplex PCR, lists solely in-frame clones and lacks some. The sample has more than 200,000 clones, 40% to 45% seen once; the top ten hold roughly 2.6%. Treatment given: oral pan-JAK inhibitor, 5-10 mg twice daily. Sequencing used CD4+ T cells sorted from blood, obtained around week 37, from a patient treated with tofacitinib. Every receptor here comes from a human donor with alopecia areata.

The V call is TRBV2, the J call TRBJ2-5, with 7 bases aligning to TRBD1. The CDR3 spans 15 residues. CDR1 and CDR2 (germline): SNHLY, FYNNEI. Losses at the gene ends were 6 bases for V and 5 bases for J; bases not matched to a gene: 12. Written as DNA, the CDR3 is TGTGCCAGCAGGCTCCAGTCCAGGGGGTTCGAGACCCAGTACTTC. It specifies CASRLQSRGFETQYF.

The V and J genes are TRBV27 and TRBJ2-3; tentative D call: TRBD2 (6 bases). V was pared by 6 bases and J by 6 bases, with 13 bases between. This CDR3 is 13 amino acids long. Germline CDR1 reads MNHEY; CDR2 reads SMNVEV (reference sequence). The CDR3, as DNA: TGTGCCAGCAGATCAGGACTATGGGATACGCAGTATTTT. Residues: CASRSGLWDTQYF.

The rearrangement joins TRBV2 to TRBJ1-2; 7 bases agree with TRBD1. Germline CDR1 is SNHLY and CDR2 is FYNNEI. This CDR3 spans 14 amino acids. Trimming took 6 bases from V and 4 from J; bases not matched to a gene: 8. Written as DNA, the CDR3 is TGTGCCAGCAGAGGCGACAGGGAGGGCTATGGCTACACCTTC. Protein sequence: CASRGDREGYGYTF.

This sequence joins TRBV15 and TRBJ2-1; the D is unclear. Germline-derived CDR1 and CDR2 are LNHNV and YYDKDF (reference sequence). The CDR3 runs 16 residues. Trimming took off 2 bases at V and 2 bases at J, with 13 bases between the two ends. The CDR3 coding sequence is TGTGCCACCAGCAGATACTCGGGTGCTACCTACAATGAGCAGTTCTTC. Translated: CATSRYSGATYNEQFF.

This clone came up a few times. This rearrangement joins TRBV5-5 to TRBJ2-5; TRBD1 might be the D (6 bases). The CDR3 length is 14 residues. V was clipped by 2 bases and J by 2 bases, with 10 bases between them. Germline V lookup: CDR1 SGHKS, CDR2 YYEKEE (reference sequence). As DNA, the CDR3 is TGTGCCAGCAGCTTCCCTGACAGGCAAGAGACCCAGTACTTC. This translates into CASSFPDRQETQYF. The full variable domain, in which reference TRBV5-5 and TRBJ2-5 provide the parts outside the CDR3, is DAGVTQSPTHLIKTRGQQVTLRCSPISGHKSVSWYQQVLGQGPQFIFQYYEKEERGRGNFPDRFSARQFPNYSSELNVNALLLGDSALYLCASSFPDRQETQYFGPGTRLLVL.

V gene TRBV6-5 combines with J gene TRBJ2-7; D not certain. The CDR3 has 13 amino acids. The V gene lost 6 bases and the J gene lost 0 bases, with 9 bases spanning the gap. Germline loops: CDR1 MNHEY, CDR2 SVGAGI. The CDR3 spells CASREESSYEQYF. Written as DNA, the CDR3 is TGTGCCAGCAGAGAGGAGAGCTCCTACGAGCAGTACTTC.